Each of the 32 T cell receptor beta chains below was sequenced from the same sample in a study of shared clonotypes between healthy human individuals. Sequencing used immunoSEQ multiplex PCR; TCRdb keeps in-frame clones, though not all of them. The data contain some 200,000 clones, approximately 61% of them singletons. Sequenced material: memory CD4+ T cells sorted from blood. Subset described: CD45RA-negative fraction. Receptors originate from a young man in good health.

In the case of this clone: The same CDR3 also results from other DNA sequences found in this sample. The rearrangement joins TRBV6-5 to TRBJ1-5; D is undetermined. CDR1 MNHEY and CDR2 SVGAGI come from the germline V gene. This CDR3 has 13 residues. V was clipped by 2 bases and J by 6 bases, with 8 bases between them. The CDR3 protein is CASSYGRFQPQHF. The CDR3 bases are TGTGCCAGCAGTTACGGCAGGTTTCAGCCCCAGCATTTT.

This chain connects TRBV28 to TRBJ1-2; no definite D call. V lost 6 bases and J 8 bases, leaving 19 bases between the germline ends. Germline loops: CDR1 MDHEN, CDR2 SYDVKM. This CDR3 spans 14 amino acids. The CDR3 loop reads CASSYPANLRGYTF. The CDR3, as DNA: TGTGCCAGCAGCTACCCGGCTAATCTGCGGGGCTACACCTTC.

This clone showed up just a few times. Other nucleotide sequences in the sample specify the same CDR3. The J gene is TRBJ1-2, the V gene TRBV20-1; D is unresolved. Germline CDR1 and CDR2: DFQATT and SNEGSKA (reference sequence). The V end lost 3 bases, the J end lost 6 bases, and 8 bases lay between the germline ends. The CDR3 spans 11 residues. CDR3 sequence (DNA): TGCAGTGCTAGTGCGGGAAATGGCTACACCTTC. Translation gives CSASAGNGYTF.

The rearrangement joins TRBV6-1 to TRBJ2-1; the D gene is possibly TRBD1 (8 bases). Trimming stripped 2 bases from V and 10 bases from J, with 27 bases between. CDR1 is MNHNS, CDR2 SASEGT, per germline. CDR3 length equals 18 residues. This chain's CDR3 is CASSERLQGVVTSVEQFF. For the CDR3, the DNA is TGTGCCAGCAGTGAACGGTTACAGGGGGTGGTCACTAGCGTCGAGCAGTTCTTC.

The J gene is TRBJ1-1, the V gene TRBV2; weak D call: TRBD1 (5 bases). The CDR3 totals 13 residues. The germline CDR1 and CDR2 sequences are SNHLY and FYNNEI. V gave up 1 base and J gave up 6 bases, with 9 bases separating them. CDR3 amino acids: CASSEVGTSEAFF. The CDR3, as DNA: TGTGCCAGCAGTGAAGTCGGGACCTCTGAAGCTTTCTTT. Full variable domain (rest looked up from reference TRBV2 and TRBJ1-1): EPEVTQTPSHQVTQMGQEVILRCVPISNHLYFYWYRQILGQKVEFLVSFYNNEISEKSEIFDDQFSVERPDGSNFTLKIRSTKLEDSAMYFCASSEVGTSEAFFGQGTRLTVV.

The CDR3 sequence is CASSDSHTGELFF. The CDR3, as DNA: TGTGCCAGCAGTGACAGCCACACCGGGGAGCTGTTTTTT. V is TRBV28 and J is TRBJ2-2; D possibly corresponds to TRBD1 (5 bases). The CDR3 spans 13 residues. V lost 5 bases, J lost 3 bases, and 7 bases lay in between. In germline, CDR1 is MDHEN, CDR2 SYDVKM.

The CDR3 DNA sequence: TGTGCCATCAGTGACGGGCGGGAGGGTCGCTACGAGCAGTACTTC. Translation gives CAISDGREGRYEQYF. This rearrangement joins TRBV10-3 to TRBJ2-7, with TRBD2 matching over 9 bases. With 3 bases clipped from V and 3 bases from J, the junction kept 6 bases outside the gene matches. CDR1 and CDR2 (germline): ENHRY, SYGVKD. The CDR3 contains 15 residues.

The chain has TRBV10-2 and TRBJ2-7, with 7 bases identical to TRBD1. The CDR3 is 14 residues long. Germline loops: CDR1 WSHSY, CDR2 SAAADI. Unmatched junction bases numbered 5, after V lost 6 bases and J lost 0 bases. The CDR3 loop reads CASSKNRGSYEQYF. The CDR3 region has the DNA TGCGCCAGCAGCAAGAACAGGGGCTCCTACGAGCAGTACTTC.

The gene calls are TRBV18 and TRBJ2-1; 13 bases agree with TRBD2. Unmatched junction bases numbered 8, after V lost 0 bases and J lost 0 bases. The CDR3 is 20 amino acids. CDR1 and CDR2 (germline): KGHSH, LQKENI. The CDR3 DNA reads TGTGCCAGCTCACCACCAATTGGGACTAGCGGGGACAGCTCCTACAATGAGCAGTTCTTC. Its protein is CASSPPIGTSGDSSYNEQFF.

CDR3 residues: CASSESPVGTSGRAYEQYF. The CDR3, as DNA: TGTGCCAGCAGTGAATCTCCAGTCGGGACTAGCGGGAGGGCCTACGAGCAGTACTTC. This rearrangement joins TRBV6-1 to TRBJ2-7; 16 bases are a match to TRBD2. The CDR3 contains 19 residues. With V trimmed by 2 bases and J by 2 bases, 9 bases remained unmatched. Germline V gene sequence: CDR1 MNHNS, CDR2 SASEGT.

This clone came up a few times. A clone one base away is much larger, so this may be a read error. This CDR3 is also generated by other DNA sequences in the sample. The V gene is TRBV29-1, the J gene TRBJ2-3; D is ambiguous. The CDR3 totals 10 residues. Trimming removed 6 bases at V and 2 bases at J, with 3 bases between. From germline, CDR1 is SQVTM and CDR2 ANQGSEA. CDR3 DNA sequence: TGCAGCGTGGACACAGATACGCAGTATTTT. Translating gives CSVDTDTQYF.

The J gene is TRBJ1-2, the V gene TRBV27; D is perhaps TRBD1 (6 bases). Germline V gives CDR1 MNHEY, CDR2 SMNVEV (reference sequence). The CDR3 runs 13 residues. Trimming took off 2 bases at V and 8 bases at J, with 12 bases between the two ends. The CDR3 nucleotides read TGTGCCAGCAGTTTACGGGGGCGCGGGGGCTACACCTTC. Amino acids: CASSLRGRGGYTF.

The V call is TRBV28, the J call TRBJ2-5, with 14 nucleotides matching TRBD2. J was trimmed by 4 bases and V by 3 bases; bases with no gene match: 4. Germline loops: CDR1 MDHEN, CDR2 SYDVKM. This CDR3 spans 16 amino acids. This CDR3 is CASSLHGTSGRETQYF. The DNA for the CDR3 is TGTGCCAGCAGTTTGCATGGGACTAGCGGGAGAGAGACCCAGTACTTC.

V and J are TRBV9 and TRBJ2-1, with 7 bases that match TRBD1. The CDR3 sequence is 18 residues long. Germline V CDR1 and CDR2: SGDLS, YYNGEE. The V segment lost 0 bases and the J segment 3 bases; nucleotides outside the gene matches: 12. CDR3 in DNA: TGTGCCAGCAGCGTAGAGACCGCGACAGGGCGTGGCTACAATGAGCAGTTCTTC. Encoded protein: CASSVETATGRGYNEQFF. The whole variable domain, filled in from reference TRBV9 and TRBJ2-1, reads DSGVTQTPKHLITATGQRVTLRCSPRSGDLSVYWYQQSLDQGLQFLIQYYNGEERAKGNILERFSAQQFPDLHSELNLSSLELGDSALYFCASSVETATGRGYNEQFFGPGTRLTVL.

This chain joins TRBV7-2 and TRBJ1-2; unclear D gene. CDR1 is SGHTA, CDR2 FQGNSA, per germline. This CDR3 has 13 residues. The ends were cut back, 5 bases at V and 5 bases at J, with 12 bases in the middle. CDR3 DNA: TGTGCCAGCAGCCCCGGACCTTCTTATGGCTACACCTTC. Translation: CASSPGPSYGYTF.

This CDR3 reads CASSQEGGHWGWEQYF. The CDR3 nucleotides are TGTGCCAGCAGCCAAGAGGGTGGCCACTGGGGGTGGGAGCAGTACTTC. This chain connects TRBV4-2 to TRBJ2-7; D may be TRBD1 or TRBD2 (5 bases each). CDR1 is LGHNA, CDR2 YNFKEQ, per germline. V was clipped by 0 bases and J by 7 bases, with 19 bases between them. This CDR3 is 16 amino acids long.

The DNA for the CDR3 is TGTGCCGCCGTCGGGACTAGCGAGACCTACGAGCAGTACTTC. Translating it yields CAAVGTSETYEQYF. The V call is TRBV2, the J call TRBJ2-7, with 10 bases matching TRBD2. Germline lookup yields CDR1 SNHLY and CDR2 FYNNEI. The CDR3 sequence is 14 residues long. J was trimmed by 2 bases and V by 11 bases; bases with no gene match: 9.

This clone has just a few counts. This same CDR3 is encoded by further DNA sequences in the sample. The V call is TRBV6-1, the J call TRBJ2-7; D is possibly TRBD2 (5 bases). Trimming pared 5 bases from V and 2 bases from J, leaving 16 bases between. CDR3 length: 15 amino acids. The germline V gene encodes CDR1 MNHNS and CDR2 SASEGT. CDR3 sequence: CASSPISGATYEQYF. CDR3 sequence (DNA): TGTGCCAGCAGTCCCATAAGCGGCGCGACCTACGAGCAGTACTTC.

The gene calls are TRBV5-4 and TRBJ2-7; D possibly uses TRBD1 or TRBD2 (5 bases each). This CDR3 comprises 14 residues. The germline CDR1 and CDR2 sequences are SGHNT and YYREEE (reference sequence). V lost 4 bases to trimming and J lost 0 bases, with 11 bases between them. CDR3 DNA: TGTGCCAGCAGCATGGACACTAGCTCCTACGAGCAGTACTTC. It is translated as CASSMDTSSYEQYF. Using reference TRBV5-4 and TRBJ2-7 for the parts outside the CDR3, the full variable domain is ETGVTQSPTHLIKTRGQQVTLRCSSQSGHNTVSWYQQALGQGPQFIFQYYREEENGRGNFPPRFSGLQFPNYSSELNVNALELDDSALYLCASSMDTSSYEQYFGPGTRLTVT.

V and J are TRBV4-2 and TRBJ2-2, with TRBD2 matching 10 bases. In germline, CDR1 is LGHNA, CDR2 YNFKEQ. The junction had 14 bases not matched to a gene; V was cut back by 4 bases and J by 6 bases. This CDR3 has 18 residues. CDR3: CASSPASLAGGPPGELFF. For the CDR3, the DNA is TGTGCCAGCAGCCCGGCAAGTTTAGCGGGAGGTCCACCCGGGGAGCTGTTTTTT.

This sequence joins TRBV5-8 and TRBJ1-5; D might be TRBD1 (6 bases). Per germline, CDR1 SGHTS and CDR2 YDEGEE. The CDR3 covers 16 residues. The V gene lost 3 bases and the J gene lost 0 bases, with 13 bases spanning the gap. The CDR3 sequence is CASSWPGQLSNQPQHF. CDR3 DNA: TGTGCCAGCAGCTGGCCCGGACAGCTTAGCAATCAGCCCCAGCATTTT.

V and J are TRBV6-6 and TRBJ2-2; TRBD2 matches at 12 bases. Per germline, CDR1 MNHNY and CDR2 SVGAGI (reference sequence). Trimming at V came to 5 bases and at J to 5 bases, leaving 6 bases not matched to a gene. The CDR3 has 16 residues. The CDR3 is CASSRLAGEGTGELFF. Written as DNA, the CDR3 is TGTGCCAGCAGTCGACTAGCGGGAGAAGGGACCGGGGAGCTGTTTTTT.

This clone was observed a few times. This chain links TRBV19 with TRBJ1-5, with D unresolved. Germline-derived CDR1 and CDR2 are LNHDA and SQIVND (reference sequence). The CDR3 extends over 13 amino acids. V was shortened by 5 bases and J by 5 bases, with 10 bases between the two germline ends. In nucleotides, the CDR3 is TGTGCCAGTAGTTACTCGACTGATCAGCCCCAGCATTTT. Amino acids: CASSYSTDQPQHF.

V gene TRBV5-1 combines with J gene TRBJ2-2, with 7 bases that match TRBD2. V gave up 6 bases and J gave up 8 bases; unmatched junction bases: 22. The CDR3 consists of 18 residues. Per germline, CDR1 SGHRS and CDR2 YFSETQ. The CDR3 is CASTRSGPGRAGSGELFF. CDR3 bases: TGCGCCAGCACCCGATCAGGGCCTGGGAGGGCCGGTTCGGGGGAGCTGTTTTTT.

The chain uses TRBV4-1 and TRBJ2-7, with D perhaps matching TRBD1 or TRBD2 (5 bases each). V was clipped by 4 bases and J by 4 bases, with 14 bases between them. The CDR3 spans 14 residues. Germline CDR1 is MGHRA and CDR2 is YSYEKL. This CDR3 is CASSLRDGPYEQYF. The CDR3 nucleotides are TGCGCCAGCAGCCTCCGGGACGGTCCATACGAGCAGTACTTC.

This clone was recorded a few times. The J gene is TRBJ2-3, the V gene TRBV27, with D perhaps matching TRBD2 (6 bases). CDR1 is MNHEY and CDR2 is SMNVEV in the germline V gene (reference sequence). The CDR3 totals 15 residues. The V end was cut by 2 bases, the J end by 0 bases, with 9 bases between. The CDR3 here is CASSLIGLSTDTQYF. The CDR3 DNA sequence: TGTGCCAGCAGTTTAATCGGACTAAGCACAGATACGCAGTATTTT.

The CDR3 DNA reads as TGTGCCAGCAGCTCTCATCTAGCCCCCCCGGTCGATGAGCAGTTCTTC. Amino acid sequence: CASSSHLAPPVDEQFF. V is TRBV7-3 and J is TRBJ2-1, with a tentative D call TRBD2 (5 bases). Germline V gene data show CDR1 as SGHTA and CDR2 as FQGTGA. With 4 bases removed from V and 8 bases from J, the gap between germline ends came to 21 bases. This CDR3 spans 16 amino acids.

This chain joins TRBV6-1 and TRBJ2-7; D may be TRBD1 (6 bases). CDR1 and CDR2 (germline): MNHNS, SASEGT. V was cut by 2 bases and J by 3 bases, with 17 bases left in between. This CDR3 spans 16 amino acids. CDR3 residues: CASSEMQGWDLYEQYF. For the CDR3, the DNA is TGTGCCAGCAGTGAAATGCAGGGGTGGGACCTCTACGAGCAGTACTTC.

The chain recombines TRBV7-2 with TRBJ2-5; TRBD2 might be the D (6 bases). This CDR3 spans 13 amino acids. V dropped 3 bases and J dropped 2 bases, with 7 bases sitting between them. The V gene's germline CDR1 is SGHTA and CDR2 FQGNSA. The DNA of the CDR3 is TGTGCCAGCAGCTTTGGGAGGCAAGAGACCCAGTACTTC. Protein sequence: CASSFGRQETQYF.

The CDR3 sequence: CATAGEGYEQYF. In DNA form, the CDR3 reads TGTGCCACCGCAGGGGAAGGGTACGAGCAGTACTTC. J is TRBJ2-7 and V is TRBV28; D perhaps matches TRBD1 (6 bases). Germline CDR1 reads MDHEN; CDR2 reads SYDVKM. V was cut by 10 bases and J by 4 bases, with 14 bases left in between. The CDR3 length is 12 residues.

The chain employs TRBV5-1 and TRBJ2-1; 10 bases are shared with TRBD1. V dropped 3 bases and J dropped 5; count of bases not matched to a gene: 11. The CDR3 extends over 17 amino acids. Germline V CDR1 and CDR2: SGHRS, YFSETQ. In DNA, the CDR3 is TGCGCCAGCAGCTCACAACCGGGACAGGGGATAAACAATGAGCAGTTCTTC. Its protein is CASSSQPGQGINNEQFF. The full variable domain, completed using reference TRBV5-1 and TRBJ2-1, is KAGVTQTPRYLIKTRGQQVTLSCSPISGHRSVSWYQQTPGQGLQFLFEYFSETQRNKGNFPGRFSGRQFSNSRSEMNVSTLELGDSALYLCASSSQPGQGINNEQFFGPGTRLTVL.

This clone was detected a few times. V is TRBV28 and J is TRBJ1-5; possibly TRBD1 for D (5 bases). This CDR3 contains 12 residues. Deletions cut 6 bases from V and 7 bases from J, with 10 bases between. Germline values: CDR1 MDHEN, CDR2 SYDVKM. The CDR3 DNA reads TGTGCCAGCAGACTCGGGGGGCAGCCCCAGCATTTT. Protein product: CASRLGGQPQHF.